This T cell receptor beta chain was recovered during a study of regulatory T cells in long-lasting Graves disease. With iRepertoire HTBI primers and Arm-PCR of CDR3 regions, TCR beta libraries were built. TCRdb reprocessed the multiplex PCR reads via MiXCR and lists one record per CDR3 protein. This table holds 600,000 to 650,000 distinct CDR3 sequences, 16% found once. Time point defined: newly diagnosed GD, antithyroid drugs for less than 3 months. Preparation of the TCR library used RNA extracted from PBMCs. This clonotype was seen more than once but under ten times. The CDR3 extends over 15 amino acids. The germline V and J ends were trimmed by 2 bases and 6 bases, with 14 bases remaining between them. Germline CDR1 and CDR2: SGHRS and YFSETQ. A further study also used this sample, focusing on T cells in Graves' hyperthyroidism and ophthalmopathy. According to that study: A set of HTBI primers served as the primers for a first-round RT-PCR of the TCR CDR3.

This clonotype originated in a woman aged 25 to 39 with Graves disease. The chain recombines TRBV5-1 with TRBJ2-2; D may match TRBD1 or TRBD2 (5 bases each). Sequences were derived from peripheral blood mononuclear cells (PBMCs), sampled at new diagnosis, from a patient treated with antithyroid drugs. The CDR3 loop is CASSFLAGTAGELFF. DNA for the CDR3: TGCGCCAGCAGCTTCCTTGCAGGGACCGCCGGGGAGCTGTTTTTT.